The T cell receptor (beta chain) under discussion was sequenced for a study of blood T cells in healthy people across ages (dated by TCRdb to between 2014 and 2016). Regarding the complete study: In model experiments, template switching captured roughly one uniquely barcoded TCR beta cDNA molecule for every two T cells. The donors were divided into four age groups: young (average approximately 16 years), middle-aged (approximately 41), aged (around 59) and long-lived (nearly 85). To track age-related changes in TCR beta repertoire diversity, the study relied on deep sequencing normalized with unique cDNA molecular identifiers. Donors of different ages were randomly distributed across sequencing lanes to avoid experimental bias. Two additional independent replicas of 1 million unique cDNA reads from the same blood draw were analyzed for two donors (one aged 18 to 30 and one aged 80 or older).

Receptors were amplified or captured by 5' RACE. A second PCR of 7 to 11 cycles was run with a J-beta primer mix and a sample-barcoded 5' primer. Each TCR beta cDNA molecule received a unique molecular identifier from a template-switch 5' adaptor carrying 12 random nucleotides. Each sample yielded at least 2.5 million CDR3-containing paired-end reads. The Mint cDNA synthesis kit, primed by a TRBC-specific oligonucleotide, was used to synthesize first-strand cDNA from all RNA. Following uracil-DNA glycosylase treatment, a first 18-cycle PCR with universal primers M1SS and BC2_uni_R was performed on all cDNA. The published analysis was carried out like this. Each sample was normalized by randomly selecting 1 million high-quality reads, each carrying a distinct molecular identifier. Instead of being binned into consensus sequences, reads with shared molecular identifiers were discarded. CDR3 identification, clonotype clustering and error correction used MiTCR with a Q25 quality threshold and the strictest error-elimination algorithm. A nonparametric unseen species model with Euler transformation was used to estimate lower-bound total TCR beta diversity. Using fastp at Q25 and MiXCR, TCRdb reprocessed the public reads and kept productive beta chains. CDR3 protein duplicates are merged, each entry listing the most common genes and DNA. TCRdb, not the authors, supplied the V and J calls. This sample comprises roughly 1.9 million distinct CDR3 sequences, about two fifths of them detected only once. The top ten constitute 23% of the sample.

There are a few counts of this clonotype. Its specific antigen is unknown. It may be a read error: a sequence one base away is much more abundant. Donors were 40 or so systemically healthy Caucasian individuals from Russia aged about 6 to 100 years. Each donor gave 8 to 10 milliliters of peripheral blood, collected into EDTA-treated Vacutainer tubes. Ficoll-Paque density-gradient centrifugation was used to isolate PBMCs, with at least 6 million obtained per sample. Total RNA, at least 6 micrograms per sample, was extracted from PBMCs with Trizol reagent. For every donor, an aliquot of PBMCs went through flow cytometry to measure the percentages of naive CD45RAhigh/CD27high T cells. The study at large found these results: As age increased, observed TCR beta diversity per million T cells dropped in a roughly linear way, and a significant reduction was already evident by age approximately 40. The long-lived group showed more naive CD4+ T cells, fewer expanded clones and increased TCR diversity than the aged group, suggesting age selection. Since profiling was done on bulk unsorted PBMCs, naive and antigen-experienced compartments could not be conclusively compared. Observed TCR beta diversity correlated strongly with the percentage of naive T cells measured by flow cytometry. Donor CMV infection status was unknown, potentially confounding age-related changes in expanded clonotypes. Total diversity estimates from one million sequenced T cells were considered lower bounds and underestimates.

The TCR sequence derives from a human donor in good health. Sequencing used blood.

CDR3 protein: CSAVYGQGTQYF. The nucleotide sequence reads as follows: TGCAGTGCTGTATATGGCCAAGGGACCCAGTACTTC. The chain employs TRBV20-1 and TRBJ2-5, with no confidently assigned D gene. Inclusive of the bounding cysteine and phenylalanine, the CDR3 is 12 residues long. Solely the CDR3 DNA is kept, with 36 bases framed from the first base. CDR1 and CDR2 are read off the germline V gene (reference sequence) as DFQATT and SNEGSKA.